This T cell receptor (beta chain) was identified during a study of T-cell memory formation after mild COVID-19. This CDR3 spans 14 amino acids. With 5 bases removed from V and 7 bases from J, the gap between germline ends came to 15 bases. This clonotype was seen only a few times. TCR alpha and TCR beta cDNA libraries with sample barcodes and UMIs came from 5'RACE using constant-segment primers. A single record per CDR3 protein comes from TCRdb applying MiXCR to the 5' RACE reads. The sample yields approximately 260,000 distinct CDR3 sequences, over 15% seen once. The sequenced sample consisted of PBMCs or a T cell subset sorted from them (not recorded which). The chain couples TRBV12-3 or TRBV12-4 to TRBJ2-1, with D possibly being TRBD1 (5 bases). This TCR was sampled from a man aged 18-30 years who had mild COVID-19 (a few samples of this study predate the infection). Cell type and time point are not known. Here the CDR3 reads CASSLPQGRNEQFF. The CDR3 DNA follows: TGTGCCAGCAGTCTCCCGCAGGGTCGAAATGAGCAGTTCTTC.